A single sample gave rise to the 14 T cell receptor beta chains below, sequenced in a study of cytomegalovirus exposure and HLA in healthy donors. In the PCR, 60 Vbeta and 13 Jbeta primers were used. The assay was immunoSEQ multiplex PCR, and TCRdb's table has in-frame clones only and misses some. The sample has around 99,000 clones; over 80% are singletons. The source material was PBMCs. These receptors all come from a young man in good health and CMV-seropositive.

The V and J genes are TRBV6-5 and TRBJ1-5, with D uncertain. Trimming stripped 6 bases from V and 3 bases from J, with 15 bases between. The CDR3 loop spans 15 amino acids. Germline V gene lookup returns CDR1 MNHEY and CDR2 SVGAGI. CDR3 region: CASRTLAGNNQPQHF. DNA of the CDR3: TGTGCCAGCAGGACGCTCGCAGGAAACAATCAGCCCCAGCATTTT.

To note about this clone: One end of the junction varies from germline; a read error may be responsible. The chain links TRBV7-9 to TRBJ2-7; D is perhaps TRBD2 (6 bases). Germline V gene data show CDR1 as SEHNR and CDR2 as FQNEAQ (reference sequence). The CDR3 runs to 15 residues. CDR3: CSSSLTRDSPYEQYF. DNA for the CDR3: TGTTCCAGCAGCCTAACCCGGGACTCACCCTACGAGCAGTACTTC.

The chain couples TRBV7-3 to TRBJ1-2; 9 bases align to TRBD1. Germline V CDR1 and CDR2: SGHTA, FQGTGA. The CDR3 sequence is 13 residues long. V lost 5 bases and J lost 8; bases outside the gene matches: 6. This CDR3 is CASSPGQGRGYTF. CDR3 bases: TGTGCCAGCAGCCCGGGACAGGGTCGAGGCTACACCTTC.

Here the CDR3 reads CASSVGQGGVNEQFF. CDR3 sequence (DNA): TGTGCCAGCAGTGTCGGACAGGGGGGGGTCAATGAGCAGTTCTTC. The chain uses TRBV6-1 and TRBJ2-1; TRBD1 agrees at 10 bases. Germline V lookup: CDR1 MNHNS, CDR2 SASEGT. Trimming removed 4 bases from V and 6 bases from J; junction bases left unmatched: 6. This CDR3 spans 15 amino acids.

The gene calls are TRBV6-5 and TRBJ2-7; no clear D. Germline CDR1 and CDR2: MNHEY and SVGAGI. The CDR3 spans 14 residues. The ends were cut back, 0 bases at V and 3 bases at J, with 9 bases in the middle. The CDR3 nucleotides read TGTGCCAGCAGTTACTCGGCAGGAATCTACGAGCAGTACTTC. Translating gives CASSYSAGIYEQYF.

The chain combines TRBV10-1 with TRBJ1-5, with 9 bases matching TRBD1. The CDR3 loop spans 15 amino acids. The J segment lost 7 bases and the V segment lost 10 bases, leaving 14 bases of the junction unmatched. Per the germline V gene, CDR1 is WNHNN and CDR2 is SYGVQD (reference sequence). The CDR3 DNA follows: TGCGCCAAAAGGGACAGGGCCGGCGCGAGGCAGCCCCAGCATTTT. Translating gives CAKRDRAGARQPQHF.

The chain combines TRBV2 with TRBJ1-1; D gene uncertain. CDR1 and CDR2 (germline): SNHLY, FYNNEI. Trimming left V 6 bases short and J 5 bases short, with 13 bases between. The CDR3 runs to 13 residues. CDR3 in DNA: TGTGCCAGCAGCTTGACGGGGAGAACTGAAGCTTTCTTT. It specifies CASSLTGRTEAFF.

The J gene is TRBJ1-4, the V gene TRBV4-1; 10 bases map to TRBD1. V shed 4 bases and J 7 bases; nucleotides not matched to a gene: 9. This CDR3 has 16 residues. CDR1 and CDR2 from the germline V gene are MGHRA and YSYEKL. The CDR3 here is CASSPRGGQGSEKLFF. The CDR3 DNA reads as TGCGCCAGCAGCCCCCGTGGGGGACAGGGGAGTGAAAAACTGTTTTTT.

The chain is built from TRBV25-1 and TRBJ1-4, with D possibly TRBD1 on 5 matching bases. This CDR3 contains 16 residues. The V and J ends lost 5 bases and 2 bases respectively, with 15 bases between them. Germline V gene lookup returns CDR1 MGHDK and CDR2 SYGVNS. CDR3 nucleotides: TGTGCCAGCAGTAAGGGGACTGCAGGGACTAATGAAAAACTGTTTTTT. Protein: CASSKGTAGTNEKLFF.

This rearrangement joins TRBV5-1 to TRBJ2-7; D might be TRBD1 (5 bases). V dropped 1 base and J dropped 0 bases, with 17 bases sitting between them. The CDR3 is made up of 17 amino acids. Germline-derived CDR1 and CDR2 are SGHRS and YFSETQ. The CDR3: CASSLRGDPRSSYEQYF. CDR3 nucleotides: TGCGCCAGCAGCTTGAGGGGCGACCCGAGGAGCTCCTACGAGCAGTACTTC.

As DNA, the CDR3 is TGTGCCAGCAGTGACGGGGGTGGGGACACTGAAGCTTTCTTT. This translates into CASSDGGGDTEAFF. The chain joins TRBV2 to TRBJ1-1; D possibly corresponds to TRBD1 (5 bases). Germline loops: CDR1 SNHLY, CDR2 FYNNEI. The CDR3 sequence is 14 residues long. With 3 bases removed from V and 3 bases from J, the gap between germline ends came to 11 bases.

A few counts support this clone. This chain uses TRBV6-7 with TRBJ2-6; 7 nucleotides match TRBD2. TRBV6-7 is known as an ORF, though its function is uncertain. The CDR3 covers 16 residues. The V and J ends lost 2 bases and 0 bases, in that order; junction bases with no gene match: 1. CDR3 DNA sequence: TGTGCCAGCAGTTACACGGGAGGCTCTGGGGCCAACGTCCTGACTTTC. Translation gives CASSYTGGSGANVLTF.

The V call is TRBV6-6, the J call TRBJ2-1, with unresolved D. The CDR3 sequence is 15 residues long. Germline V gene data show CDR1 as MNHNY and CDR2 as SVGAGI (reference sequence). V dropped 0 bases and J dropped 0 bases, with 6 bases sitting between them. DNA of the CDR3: TGTGCCAGCAGTTACTCCGACTTCTCCTACAATGAGCAGTTCTTC. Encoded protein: CASSYSDFSYNEQFF.

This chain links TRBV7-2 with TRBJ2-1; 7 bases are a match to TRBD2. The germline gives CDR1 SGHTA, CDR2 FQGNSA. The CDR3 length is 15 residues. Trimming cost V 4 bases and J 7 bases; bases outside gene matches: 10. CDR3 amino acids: CASSSNGGGFNEQFF. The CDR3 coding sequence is TGTGCCAGCAGCTCTAACGGGGGAGGGTTTAATGAGCAGTTCTTC.